These T cell receptor beta chains were read from a single sample in a study of cytomegalovirus exposure and HLA in healthy donors. Clones were read by immunoSEQ multiplex PCR, and TCRdb kept only the in-frame ones, dropping some. The sample shows around 170,000 clones, more than 65% of them seen only once. The sequenced sample was PBMCs. The receptors were gathered from a woman in her 30s in good health and CMV-seropositive. Each CDR3 is given with its conserved first and last residue. Fields, in order: J gene, clone size, V gene, D gene, CDR3 protein, CDR3 DNA. D genes are given only for firm matches. Expanded clones are given a class, and other clones once, few, many or no size at all.

TRBJ2-2,.,TRBV2,.,CASRRGLPAGELFF,TGTGCCAGCAGGCGGGGACTTCCTGCCGGGGAGCTGTTTTTT
TRBJ2-1,.,TRBV10-1,TRBD1,CASSRGQNNEQFF,TGCGCCAGCAGTCGGGGACAGAACAATGAGCAGTTCTTC
TRBJ2-2,.,TRBV11-2,.,CASSLELANTGELFF,TGTGCCAGCAGCTTAGAGCTAGCAAACACCGGGGAGCTGTTTTTT
TRBJ2-7,.,TRBV7-9,.,CSSSQADYEQYF,TGTTCCAGCAGCCAAGCCGACTACGAGCAGTACTTC
TRBJ1-5,.,TRBV6-1,TRBD1,CASSGTGRNQPQHF,TGTGCCAGCAGCGGGACAGGGCGCAATCAGCCCCAGCATTTT
TRBJ2-7,.,TRBV28,TRBD1,CACVDRGAGEQYF,TGTGCCTGCGTTGACAGGGGGGCGGGGGAGCAGTACTTC
TRBJ2-1,.,TRBV5-1,TRBD2,CASSLGLAGYNEQFF,TGCGCCAGCAGCCTAGGACTAGCGGGGTACAATGAGCAGTTCTTC
TRBJ2-5,.,TRBV7-2,.,CASSSGQIQETQYF,TGTGCCAGCAGCTCAGGACAGATTCAAGAGACCCAGTACTTC
TRBJ2-3,.,TRBV11-2,.,CASSGRTVSTDTQYF,TGTGCCAGCAGCGGGCGGACAGTAAGCACAGATACGCAGTATTTT
TRBJ1-6,few,TRBV6-1,TRBD1,CASSEVQGQSPLHF,TGTGCCAGCAGTGAAGTGCAGGGACAGTCACCCCTCCACTTT
TRBJ2-7,.,TRBV6-6,TRBD2,CASSYLAGEIYEQYF,TGTGCCAGCAGTTATCTAGCGGGGGAGATCTACGAGCAGTACTTC
TRBJ2-3,once,TRBV7-3,TRBD2,CASSFGRGGFDTQYF,TGTGCCAGCAGCTTCGGACGGGGGGGTTTTGATACGCAGTATTTT
TRBJ1-2,.,TRBV28,.,CASSLALAGPSGYTF,TGTGCCAGCAGTTTAGCATTGGCAGGGCCAAGTGGCTACACCTTC
TRBJ1-6,few,TRBV11-3,.,CASSLDSLNSPLHF,TGTGCCAGCAGCCTGGACAGCCTTAATTCACCCCTCCACTTT
TRBJ1-4,.,TRBV11-3,TRBD1,CASSPRTGGGEKLFF,TGTGCCAGCAGCCCACGGACAGGGGGAGGCGAAAAACTGTTTTTT
TRBJ2-7,few,TRBV6-5,TRBD2,CASSSPRSGVYEQYF,TGTGCCAGCAGTTCGCCGCGTAGCGGGGTCTACGAGCAGTACTTC
TRBJ1-2,.,TRBV25-1,TRBD1,CASSVGTAYGYTF,TGTGCCAGCAGTGTTGGGACAGCCTATGGCTACACCTTC
TRBJ2-1,.,TRBV6-6,TRBD2,CASSLAGGVYNEQFF,TGTGCCAGCAGTTTAGCGGGGGGGGTATACAATGAGCAGTTCTTC
TRBJ1-2,.,TRBV11-2,TRBD1,CASSFQGAGGYTF,TGTGCCAGCAGCTTCCAGGGGGCGGGTGGCTACACCTTC
TRBJ1-5,.,TRBV5-6,.,CASSSVEHGGNQPQHF,TGTGCCAGCAGCTCGGTGGAACATGGGGGGAATCAGCCCCAGCATTTT
TRBJ1-6,.,TRBV7-9,.,CASSLTSVSFNSPLHF,TGTGCCAGCAGCTTAACCTCGGTCTCGTTTAATTCACCCCTCCACTTT
TRBJ2-4,.,TRBV7-3,.,CASSLDSQNIQYF,TGTGCCAGCAGCTTAGACAGCCAAAACATTCAGTACTTC
TRBJ1-3,.,TRBV25-1,.,CASRETGIDSGNTIYF,TGTGCCAGCAGAGAGACAGGAATTGACTCTGGAAACACCATATATTTT
TRBJ1-5,.,TRBV12-5,TRBD1,CASGPGGGQPQHF,TGTGCTAGTGGTCCAGGGGGAGGTCAGCCCCAGCATTTT
TRBJ2-4,.,TRBV7-2,.,CASSLDSGLAKNIQYF,TGTGCCAGCAGCTTAGATAGCGGACTAGCCAAAAACATTCAGTACTTC
TRBJ1-1,few,TRBV28,.,CASSFGRGEAFF,TGTGCCAGCAGTTTCGGCAGGGGTGAAGCTTTCTTT